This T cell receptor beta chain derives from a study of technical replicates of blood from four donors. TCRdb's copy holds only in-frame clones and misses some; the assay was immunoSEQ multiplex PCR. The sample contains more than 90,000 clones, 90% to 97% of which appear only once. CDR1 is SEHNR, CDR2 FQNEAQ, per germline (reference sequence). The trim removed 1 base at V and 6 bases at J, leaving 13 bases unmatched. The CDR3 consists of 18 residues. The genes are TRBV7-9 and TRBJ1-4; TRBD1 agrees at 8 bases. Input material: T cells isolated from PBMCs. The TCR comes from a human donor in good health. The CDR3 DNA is TGTGCCAGCAGCTTAGGACGGGGCAGGGGGCAAGTATATGAAAAACTGTTTTTT. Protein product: CASSLGRGRGQVYEKLFF.